This TCR beta chain was sequenced in a study of CD8+ T cells in alopecia areata. Across the whole study: Each recipient was an approximately 7-11-week-old female C3H/HeJ mouse given skin from a roughly 6-12-month-old C3H/HeJ donor with spontaneous alopecia. Overall study results and limits: Patients showed less clear TCR sequence sharing than mice, possibly partly because of HLA diversity. Tissue-resident alphabeta T cells belonging to normal skin likewise get sequenced within scalp specimens. Compared with normal scalp, lesional scalp had higher clonality and more expanded CD8+ clones.

After isolation, RNA underwent reverse transcription to generate cDNA as the sequencing template. Libraries were prepared by immunoSEQ multiplex PCR; TCRdb keeps only in-frame clonotypes and omits some of them. Listed here are 3,000 or so clones without any singletons, the top ten holding 40% to 50%. This clone has a handful of counts. Antigen specificity is unknown. Gene and germline names: mouse. The read ends 4 residues shy of where the CDR3 ends; the end is completed using the germline J gene. The V and J ends lost 4 bases and 0 bases respectively, with 11 bases between them. Germline-derived CDR1 and CDR2 are GKSSPN and SITVG. This CDR3 spans 14 amino acids.

The sequenced sample was lesional skin. The rearrangement links TRBV31 to TRBJ2-3; D perhaps matches TRBD2 (5 bases). The source of this sequence is a C3H/HeJ mouse with alopecia areata. The strain is characterized by the MHC haplotype H2-k. The part of the CDR3 DNA that was read is TGTGCCTGGACGGGCTGGGCTAGTGCAGAA. Its protein product is CAWTGWASAE. The CDR3 in its entirety is CAWTGWASAETLYF. Based on the CDR3 plus reference TRBV31 and TRBJ2-3, the full variable domain is AQTIHQWPVAEIKAVGSPLSLGCTIKGKSSPNLYWYWQATGGTLQQLFYSITVGQVESVVQLNLSASRPKDDQFILSTEKLLLSHSGFYLCAWTGWASAETLYFGSGTRLTVL.